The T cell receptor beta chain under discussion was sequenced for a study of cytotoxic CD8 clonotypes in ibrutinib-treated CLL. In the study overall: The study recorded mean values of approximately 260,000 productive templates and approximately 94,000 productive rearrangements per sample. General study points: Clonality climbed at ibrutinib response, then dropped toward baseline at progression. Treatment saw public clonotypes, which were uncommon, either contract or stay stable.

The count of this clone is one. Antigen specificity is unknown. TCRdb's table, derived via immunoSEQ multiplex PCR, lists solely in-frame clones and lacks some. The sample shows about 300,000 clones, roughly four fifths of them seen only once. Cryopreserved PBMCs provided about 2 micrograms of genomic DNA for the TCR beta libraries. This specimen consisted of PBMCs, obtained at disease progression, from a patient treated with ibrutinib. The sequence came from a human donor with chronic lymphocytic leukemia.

CDR3 region: CASSLGGGPQETQYF. CDR3 nucleotides: TGTGCCAGCAGCTTAGGCGGGGGTCCTCAAGAGACCCAGTACTTC. The V gene is TRBV7-2, the J gene TRBJ2-5, with TRBD2 identical over 7 bases. Germline CDR1 and CDR2: SGHTA and FQGNSA. This CDR3 has 15 residues. V gave up 1 base and J gave up 2 bases; unmatched junction bases: 4.